This T cell receptor beta chain was identified during a study of beta chain features in type 1 diabetes. Notes on the study in general: TCRB rearrangement may or may not be influenced by HLA type; here this remained unresolved. Patients and controls would be equally affected if PCR favored shorter templates.

V was pared by 5 bases and J by 0 bases, with 11 bases between. CDR3 length equals 14 residues. Germline CDR1 is MDHEN and CDR2 is SYDVKM. Expressed TCRB transcripts were sequenced after all isolated RNA was converted to cDNA. The protocol was immunoSEQ multiplex PCR, while the TCRdb copy is restricted to in-frame clones and leaves out a portion. Of 860,000 or so clones in the sample, about a sixth were seen once. There are a few counts of this clone. Antigen unknown. V and J are TRBV28 and TRBJ2-7; D may be TRBD1 (6 bases). The sequence was collected from a woman aged 18-29 years in good health. The specimen sequenced was naive CD4+ T cells from blood. The CDR3 coding sequence is TGTGCCAGCAGTACGACAGGTATCTCCTACGAGCAGTACTTC. It codes for CASSTTGISYEQYF.